Listed below are T cell receptor beta chains from one sample, sequenced in a study of blood T cell repertoires in COVID-19. TCRdb's table, derived via immunoSEQ multiplex PCR, lists solely in-frame clones and lacks some. This sample has about 120,000 clones, with about 87% found just once. Sequencing input: peripheral blood. The receptors originated from a woman aged 70-85 years with acute or convalescent COVID-19. The conserved cysteine and the conserved F or W are not part of the CDR3 here. The order of the fields is V gene, CDR3 protein.

TRBV5-1,ASSLEQLGLNTEAF
TRBV30,AWSVTRGRTEAF
TRBV3-1/TRBV3-2,ASSHTSPGLAGSTDTQY
TRBV6-1,ASSDSGGYGYT
TRBV12-3/TRBV12-4,ASRRQGNQPQH
TRBV9,ASSEGTGPLYEQY
TRBV19,ASSMSGVTDTQY
TRBV29-1,SVDKAGANYGYT
TRBV6-5,ASSYSGWGQGNEQF
TRBV7-2,ASSLVVGQTDTQY
TRBV6-5,ASRGGRQLNTEAF
TRBV4-2,ASSQGSSGGPLNEQF
TRBV3-1/TRBV3-2,ASKTVNTEAF
TRBV19,ASSMRARTGNTIY
TRBV11-2,ASSLHRGDTEAF
TRBV5-4,ATRETGGSPYEQY
TRBV5-1,ASSLDPPGQGAYEQY
TRBV5-4,ASSQDSSGNTIY
TRBV9,ASSVDPRGDRAYEQY
TRBV11-3,ASREGGQYTEAF